A single sample is the source of the 16 T cell receptor beta chains below, sequenced in a study of blood T cell repertoires in COVID-19. The table came from immunoSEQ multiplex PCR; TCRdb's copy has only in-frame clones and leaves some out. In the table there are 200,000 to 250,000 clones, around 82% of which are singletons. The sample taken for sequencing was PBMCs or T cells enriched from blood (not recorded which). Receptor source: a woman in her 40s with acute COVID-19.

Worth noting for this clone: A read error may be the cause here, since a much bigger clone is one base away. V is TRBV5-4 and J is TRBJ1-1, with TRBD1 identical over 7 bases. Germline lookup yields CDR1 SGHNT and CDR2 YYREEE (reference sequence). There are 15 residues in the CDR3. J gave up 4 bases and V 6 bases, and 12 bases lay outside the gene matches. CDR3 region: CASNKPTGVGTEAFF. CDR3 coding DNA: TGTGCCAGCAACAAACCCACAGGGGTGGGCACTGAAGCTTTCTTT.

The chain is built from TRBV18 and TRBJ1-6; D is ambiguous. V gave up 2 bases and J gave up 9 bases, with 23 bases separating them. Germline assignment: CDR1 KGHSH and CDR2 LQKENI. CDR3 length: 18 amino acids. The DNA for the CDR3 is TGTGCCAGCTCACCAAATCGGCTAGCGCCAACCATCCTTTCACCCCTCCACTTT. Translation: CASSPNRLAPTILSPLHF.

This rearrangement joins TRBV15 to TRBJ1-2; the D gene is possibly TRBD1 (6 bases). CDR3 length equals 15 residues. The germline V and J ends were trimmed by 0 bases and 5 bases, with 13 bases remaining between them. Germline assignment: CDR1 LNHNV and CDR2 YYDKDF (reference sequence). CDR3 sequence: CATSRDVVRGYGYTF. The DNA of the CDR3 is TGTGCCACCAGCAGAGATGTCGTCAGGGGTTATGGCTACACCTTC. Drawing the rest from reference TRBV15 and TRBJ1-2, the complete variable domain is DAMVIQNPRYQVTQFGKPVTLSCSQTLNHNVMYWYQQKSSQAPKLLFHYYDKDFNNEADTPDNFQSRRPNTSFCFLDIRSPGLGDTAMYLCATSRDVVRGYGYTFGSGTRLTVV.

V and J are TRBV19 and TRBJ2-5; D perhaps matches TRBD1 (5 bases). Trimming took 4 bases from V and 4 from J, leaving 13 bases between them. The CDR3 is 14 residues long. CDR1 and CDR2 (germline): LNHDA, SQIVND (reference sequence). The CDR3 sequence: CASSTIQGAETQYF. The CDR3 coding sequence is TGTGCCAGTAGTACGATCCAGGGCGCAGAGACCCAGTACTTC.

There are a few counts of this clone. The chain recombines TRBV2 with TRBJ1-1, with TRBD1 identical over 11 bases. Germline CDR1 reads SNHLY; CDR2 reads FYNNEI. Losses at the gene ends were 6 bases for V and 5 bases for J; bases not matched to a gene: 8. The CDR3 extends over 15 amino acids. This CDR3 reads CASRGTGGPRTEAFF. As DNA, the CDR3 is TGTGCCAGCAGGGGGACAGGGGGGCCGAGAACTGAAGCTTTCTTT.

The chain joins TRBV28 to TRBJ1-1, with D perhaps matching TRBD1 (6 bases). Trimming took off 7 bases at V and 6 bases at J, with 21 bases between the two ends. The CDR3 runs 15 residues. Germline V gene lookup returns CDR1 MDHEN and CDR2 SYDVKM. CDR3: CASTKPNRVGAEAFF. The CDR3 nucleotides read TGTGCCAGCACCAAACCCAACAGGGTAGGTGCTGAAGCTTTCTTT.

The V gene is TRBV3-1 (or the pseudogene TRBV3-2), the J gene TRBJ1-2, with D maybe TRBD1 (5 bases). V lost 1 base, J lost 2 bases, and 8 bases lay in between. The CDR3 has 14 amino acids. Germline lookup yields CDR1 LGHDT and CDR2 YNNKEL (reference sequence). CDR3 sequence (DNA): TGTGCCAGCAGCCAAGGTGACAGAAACTATGGCTACACCTTC. It encodes CASSQGDRNYGYTF.

The CDR3 DNA sequence: TGCGCCAGCAGCTTGGGGGTGAGGTCGAACACCGGGGAGCTGTTTTTT. Protein product: CASSLGVRSNTGELFF. The chain has TRBV5-1 and TRBJ2-2; D call uncertain. The V and J ends lost 0 bases and 0 bases respectively, with 9 bases between them. CDR1 SGHRS and CDR2 YFSETQ come from the germline V gene. The CDR3 spans 16 residues.

The sample holds a few counts of this clone. The chain has TRBV19 and TRBJ1-5; D gene unclear. Germline V CDR1 and CDR2: LNHDA, SQIVND (reference sequence). This CDR3 has 13 amino acids. Trimming pared 6 bases from V and 5 bases from J, leaving 11 bases between. CDR3: CASRPDTYQPQHF. The CDR3 DNA sequence: TGTGCCAGTAGACCCGACACATATCAGCCCCAGCATTTT. Using reference TRBV19 and TRBJ1-5 for the parts outside the CDR3, the full variable domain is DGGITQSPKYLFRKEGQNVTLSCEQNLNHDAMYWYRQDPGQGLRLIYYSQIVNDFQKGDIAEGYSVSREKKESFPLTVTSAQKNPTAFYLCASRPDTYQPQHFGDGTRLSIL.

The rearrangement uses TRBV19 and TRBJ1-1; tentative D call: TRBD1 (6 bases). The CDR3 is made up of 11 amino acids. CDR1 and CDR2 (germline): LNHDA, SQIVND (reference sequence). The germline V and J ends were trimmed by 2 bases and 11 bases, with 9 bases remaining between them. The CDR3 is CASSIRGAAFF. CDR3 coding DNA: TGTGCCAGTAGTATACGGGGGGCGGCTTTCTTT.

The chain recombines TRBV28 with TRBJ2-2; D not certain. CDR1 and CDR2 (germline): MDHEN, SYDVKM. This CDR3 has 14 amino acids. With 7 bases removed from V and 4 bases from J, the gap between germline ends came to 13 bases. The CDR3 region has the DNA TGTGCCAGCATTAACGCAGTGGTCACCGGGGAGCTGTTTTTT. Its protein product is CASINAVVTGELFF.

The chain recombines TRBV19 with TRBJ1-3; no clear D. The germline CDR1 and CDR2 sequences are LNHDA and SQIVND (reference sequence). Trimming removed 0 bases at V and 0 bases at J, with 9 bases between. The CDR3 runs 16 residues. This chain's CDR3 is CASSIDPTSSGNTIYF. The CDR3 DNA sequence: TGTGCCAGTAGTATAGATCCGACTAGCTCTGGAAACACCATATATTTT.

This chain links TRBV6-1 with TRBJ2-1; TRBD2 is a possible D gene (5 bases). V lost 0 bases, J lost 3 bases, and 9 bases lay in between. Germline loops: CDR1 MNHNS, CDR2 SASEGT. This CDR3 region has 15 residues. The CDR3 sequence is CASSEAPDFYNEQFF. DNA for the CDR3: TGTGCCAGCAGTGAAGCCCCGGACTTCTACAATGAGCAGTTCTTC.

The V call is TRBV2, the J call TRBJ1-2, with a weak D call TRBD1 (5 bases). V lost 7 bases and J 6 bases, leaving 15 bases between the germline ends. This CDR3 has 13 amino acids. CDR1 is SNHLY and CDR2 is FYNNEI in the germline V gene. The CDR3 spells CASTPGSPHGYTF. As DNA, the CDR3 is TGTGCCAGCACCCCAGGGTCCCCCCATGGCTACACCTTC.

This chain joins TRBV7-3 and TRBJ1-1, with 12 bases lining up with TRBD1. This CDR3 contains 15 residues. CDR1 is SGHTA, CDR2 FQGTGA, per germline. J gave up 4 bases and V 8 bases, and 8 bases lay outside the gene matches. CDR3 sequence (DNA): TGTGCCAGCTCCGGGACAGGGGGCGTGGGCACTGAAGCTTTCTTT. Translated: CASSGTGGVGTEAFF. Full variable domain (remainder filled in from reference TRBV7-3 and TRBJ1-1): GAGVSQTPSNKVTEKGKYVELRCDPISGHTALYWYRQSLGQGPEFLIYFQGTGAADDSGLPNDRFFAVRPEGSVSTLKIQRTERGDSAVYLCASSGTGGVGTEAFFGQGTRLTVV.

V gene TRBV2 combines with J gene TRBJ2-1; 9 nucleotides align to TRBD2. The CDR3 length is 13 residues. Germline V CDR1 and CDR2: SNHLY, FYNNEI. V was clipped by 0 bases and J by 12 bases; unmatched bases: 3. The CDR3 spells CASSEAAGGLQFF. The DNA of the CDR3 is TGTGCCAGCAGTGAAGCGGCGGGGGGGTTGCAGTTCTTC.